This T cell receptor beta chain was found in a study of cytomegalovirus exposure and HLA in healthy donors. A multiplex PCR was run with 60 Vbeta primers and 13 Jbeta primers. Profiling relied on immunoSEQ multiplex PCR, and the TCRdb table lists in-frame clones only, not all of them. The data hold 200,000 to 250,000 clones, with about 80% observed a single time. All donors participated as healthy donors of bone marrow. The CDR3 is made up of 14 amino acids. The V end lost 5 bases, the J end lost 1 base, and 12 bases lay between the germline ends. The germline V gene has CDR1 MDHEN and CDR2 SYDVKM. As to this clone: The target antigen is unknown.

General study points: Being productive about 87% or about 30% of the time was typical of most TCR beta V segments in an earlier analysis. Association with HLA alleles at 0.05 false discovery rate was found for 16,951 TCR beta sequences in a later analysis. Near-uniform donor sequencing depth was presumed by presence/absence analyses.

The sequenced sample consisted of PBMCs. This rearrangement joins TRBV28 to TRBJ2-7; TRBD1 might be the D (5 bases). This clonotype was sampled from a girl under 18 in good health and CMV-seronegative. The CDR3 region is CASSLPAGSYEQYF. In nucleotides, the CDR3 is TGTGCCAGCAGTCTGCCGGCAGGGTCCTACGAGCAGTACTTC.